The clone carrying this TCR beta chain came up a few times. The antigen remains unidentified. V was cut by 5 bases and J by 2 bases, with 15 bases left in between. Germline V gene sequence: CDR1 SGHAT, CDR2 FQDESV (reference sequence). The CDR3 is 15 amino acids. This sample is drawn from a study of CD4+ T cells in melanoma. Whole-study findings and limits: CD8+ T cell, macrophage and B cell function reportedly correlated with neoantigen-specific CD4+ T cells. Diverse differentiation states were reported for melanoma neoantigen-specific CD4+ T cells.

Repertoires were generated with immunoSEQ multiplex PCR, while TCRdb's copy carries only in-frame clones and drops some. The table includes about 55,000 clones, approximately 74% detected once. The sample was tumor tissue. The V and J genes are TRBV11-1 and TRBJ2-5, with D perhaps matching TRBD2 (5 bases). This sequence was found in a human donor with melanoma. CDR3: CASSHRGEKQETQYF. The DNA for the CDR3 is TGTGCCAGCAGCCACCGGGGTGAGAAACAAGAGACCCAGTACTTC.